A selection of T cell receptor beta chains follows, all from one sample in a study of shared clonotypes between healthy human individuals. Sequencing was performed with immunoSEQ multiplex PCR; in TCRdb, only in-frame clones are kept and a portion is missing. This repertoire shows roughly 1,800,000 clones, about 95% found once; its top ten account for roughly 1.2%. Sequencing was done on a sample of naive CD8+ T cells sorted from blood. These receptors came from a young man in good health. CDR3s include the opening cysteine and the closing phenylalanine or tryptophan. Part of the rows lack a size; the others show once, few, many or a class for expanded clones.

>TRBV15|once
CATSSSGGAYEQYF
>TRBV13|-
CASSLVGEDEQYF
>TRBV6-5|-
CASRPTGVGNQPQHF
>TRBV11-2|-
CASSHPPGGTGMYEQYF
>TRBV28|-
CASSLVEGLAKNIQYF
>TRBV5-4|-
CASSLARGYEQYF
>TRBV4-1|-
CASSQGQGAYTEAFF
>TRBV15|-
CATSSQRTSDSSYNEQFF
>TRBV7-2|-
CASSRDVTEAFF
>TRBV30|-
CAWSVGQGVYQETQYF
>TRBV7-8|-
CASSMRLAGIEEQYF
>TRBV11-2|-
CASSLVGGGKGEQYF
>TRBV6-5|-
CASSYGYSTGELFF
>TRBV11-1|once
CASSLGGVYEQYF
>TRBV6-1|-
CASSEVQGAFDEKLFF
>TRBV19|-
CASSKHAGGNQPQHF
>TRBV5-5|-
CASSFEDRNGYTF
>TRBV5-1|-
CASSPEASGSSHEQYF
>TRBV6-5|-
CASRDSPETQYF
>TRBV30|-
CAWNRGAGANVLTF
>TRBV5-1|once
CASTLRGAAEQFF
>TRBV12-5|-
CASGPGGSAYEQYF
>TRBV28|once
CASSLRGVVSGNTIYF
>TRBV28|-
CASSLGGGGNTIYF